This is a list of T cell receptor beta chains from one sample in a study of blood T cell repertoires in COVID-19. Libraries were prepared by immunoSEQ multiplex PCR; TCRdb keeps only in-frame clonotypes and omits some of them. The repertoire holds 60,000 to 80,000 clones, over 75% seen once, with about 23% in the top ten. Sample: peripheral blood. Receptors originate from a man aged 45-65 years with acute or convalescent COVID-19. Each CDR3 is given without its conserved first and last residue. The order of the fields is V gene, D gene, J gene, CDR3 protein. A D gene is named only where the DNA matches it firmly.

>TRBV12-3/TRBV12-4|-|TRBJ1-1
ASSSEDFEAF
>TRBV5-8|-|TRBJ2-5
ASSLGLASRETQY
>TRBV5-4|-|TRBJ1-2
ASSPGSGSSAIFYGYT
>TRBV30|TRBD1|TRBJ1-2
AWSLRTGSITNYGYT
>TRBV5-4|TRBD1|TRBJ2-7
ASSRGTGSYEQY
>TRBV3-1/TRBV3-2|-|TRBJ1-4
ASSQDPDRSGEKLF
>TRBV3-1/TRBV3-2|TRBD1|TRBJ1-1
ASSKTGGNTEAF
>TRBV5-4|-|TRBJ2-7
ASSLGSWRGEQY
>TRBV5-8|-|TRBJ1-3
ASSVGLGASGNTIY
>TRBV27|-|TRBJ1-5
ASSLGANQPQH
>TRBV4-1|-|TRBJ1-2
ASSQERGAGGGYT
>TRBV6-5|TRBD1|TRBJ2-5
ASSPTGVQETQY
>TRBV27|-|TRBJ1-2
ASRRVFEDGYT
>TRBV5-1|TRBD1|TRBJ1-3
ASSLQTGGESGNTIY
>TRBV7-9|TRBD1|TRBJ2-3
ASSLGRTGAITDTQY
>TRBV28|TRBD1|TRBJ1-6
ASRGDGQAHNSPLH
>TRBV19|TRBD2|TRBJ2-5
ASSPWTSPQETQY
>TRBV6-5|TRBD1|TRBJ2-7
ASSRQGADEQY
>TRBV2|-|TRBJ2-1
ASTDLGVSYNEQF
>TRBV28|-|TRBJ1-1
ASSSLTGQRGNTEAF
>TRBV6-5|-|TRBJ2-5
ASSYTSWAETQY
>TRBV7-9|TRBD1|TRBJ2-7
ASSTDREFYEQY
>TRBV10-3|-|TRBJ1-5
GSGVDQPQH
>TRBV19|-|TRBJ1-2
ASSGGDYGYT
>TRBV5-4|TRBD2|TRBJ2-4
ASSFSGGANIQY
>TRBV6-8|TRBD2|TRBJ2-7
ASRHGGGVPYEQY
>TRBV6-5|TRBD1|TRBJ2-5
ASTSGQGAGETQY
>TRBV7-8|TRBD2|TRBJ2-5
ASSLANLAGRRDQETQY
>TRBV5-1|TRBD1|TRBJ2-7
ASSAGTGGYEQY
>TRBV11-2|TRBD2|TRBJ2-5
ASSSVAGGGTQY
>TRBV5-1|-|TRBJ2-1
ASSLGESSYNEQF
>TRBV13|-|TRBJ1-5
ASSLNSNQPQH
>TRBV7-9|TRBD2|TRBJ2-1
ASSFKTRLAVDEQF
>TRBV6-5|TRBD2|TRBJ2-1
ASSYKIAGGYEQF
>TRBV27|-|TRBJ1-4
ASKSTDSLNEKLF
>TRBV30|TRBD1|TRBJ1-4
AWEVQGGEKLF
>TRBV5-6|-|TRBJ2-1
ASSLGRGNEQF
>TRBV2|TRBD1|TRBJ1-2
ASSDRQGAITGYT
>TRBV9|TRBD2|TRBJ2-2
ASSVAGGRTGELF
>TRBV10-3|-|TRBJ1-4
AISVGDSLQEKLF
>TRBV7-2|-|TRBJ2-5
ASSLSLGGETQY
>TRBV6-1|TRBD2|TRBJ2-1
ASSDLAGGYNEQF
>TRBV9|TRBD2|TRBJ2-1
ASSVVGGGAGEQF
>TRBV7-3|TRBD1|TRBJ2-6
ASSLAGTGSGANVLT
>TRBV9|-|TRBJ1-3
ASSAEISGGNTIY
>TRBV3-1/TRBV3-2|-|TRBJ2-2
ASSHRAERITGELF
>TRBV13|-|TRBJ2-2
ASSSETSNTGELF
>TRBV2|TRBD1|TRBJ1-6
ASRRQGVNSPLH
>TRBV2|TRBD2|TRBJ2-7
ASSEGVAGESSEQY
>TRBV10-3|TRBD1|TRBJ1-6
AISENTPDRAESPLH
>TRBV5-6|-|TRBJ1-5
ASSRGTDNQPQH
>TRBV4-1|-|TRBJ1-2
ASSQIARGDYGYT
>TRBV11-2|-|TRBJ1-2
ASSSGHYGYT
>TRBV2|-|TRBJ2-7
ASRWNSYEQY
>TRBV6-5|TRBD1|TRBJ1-2
ASSYGQAPNYGYT
>TRBV12-2|-|TRBJ2-5
ASRPRDFQETQY
>TRBV2|-|TRBJ2-1
ASKFGRYNEQF
>TRBV11-2|TRBD2|TRBJ2-5
ASSSSGSQETQY
>TRBV2|-|TRBJ1-6
ASRPRRDSPLH